Listed here are 8 T cell receptor beta chains from one sample, sequenced in a study of blood T cell repertoires in COVID-19. Libraries were prepared by immunoSEQ multiplex PCR; TCRdb keeps only in-frame clonotypes and omits some of them. The data show 200,000 to 250,000 clones, almost 85% seen once. Sample: PBMCs or T cells enriched from blood (not recorded which). Every receptor here comes from a man aged 35-49 years who had recovered from COVID-19.

This clone was counted many times. The chain couples TRBV14 to TRBJ1-2; D is uncertain. Germline-derived CDR1 and CDR2 are SGHDN and FVKESK. The CDR3 length is 12 residues. V shed 2 bases and J shed 2 bases, with 3 bases lying between them. The CDR3 sequence is CASSQQNYGYTF. DNA for the CDR3: TGTGCCAGCAGCCAACAGAACTATGGCTACACCTTC.

The table lists this clone with a count of one. The chain links TRBV27 to TRBJ1-2; the match to TRBD1 covers 7 bases. The V gene end was trimmed by 5 bases and the J gene end by 4 bases; junction bases not matched to a gene: 4. The V gene's germline CDR1 is MNHEY and CDR2 SMNVEV (reference sequence). The CDR3 has 13 residues. CDR3 sequence (DNA): TGTGCCAGCAGTCCCCAGGGGGGCTATGGCTACACCTTC. This sequence encodes CASSPQGGYGYTF.

This chain joins TRBV18 and TRBJ2-5, with TRBD1 matching 7 bases. Per germline, CDR1 KGHSH and CDR2 LQKENI. This CDR3 is 13 amino acids long. V trimming: 4 bases; J trimming: 3 bases; junction bases outside the gene matches: 2. CDR3 coding DNA: TGTGCCAGCTCACAGGGACAGAAAGAGACCCAGTACTTC. This gives the protein CASSQGQKETQYF.

The chain recombines TRBV6-4 with TRBJ2-3, with D hard to call. The CDR3 has 14 residues. Germline V lookup: CDR1 MRHNA, CDR2 SNTAGT. V shed 6 bases and J shed 3 bases, with 13 bases lying between them. CDR3 DNA sequence: TGTGCCAGCAGGAAGGATAGCTATACAGATACGCAGTATTTT. The encoded protein is CASRKDSYTDTQYF.

V is TRBV3-1 (or the pseudogene TRBV3-2) and J is TRBJ1-1; the D is unclear. Trimming shortened V by 4 bases and J by 7 bases, and 10 bases separated the two germline ends. CDR3 length: 12 amino acids. Germline V gene sequence: CDR1 LGHDT, CDR2 YNNKEL (reference sequence). CDR3 in DNA: TGTGCCAGCAGCCGAGAGAGGCGTGAAGCTTTCTTT. Translated, it gives CASSRERREAFF.

This clone is a singleton in its sample. The V and J genes are TRBV7-2 and TRBJ2-5; 7 nucleotides match TRBD2. The CDR3 has 15 amino acids. Looked up from germline, CDR1 is SGHTA and CDR2 is FQGNSA. V shed 2 bases, J shed 5 bases, and the junction held 8 bases outside the gene matches. This CDR3 is CASSLTSGDSETQYF. The CDR3 DNA is TGTGCCAGCAGCTTAACGAGCGGGGACTCGGAGACCCAGTACTTC.

The V call is TRBV5-4, the J call TRBJ2-2, with 8 bases lining up with TRBD2. Germline assignment: CDR1 SGHNT and CDR2 YYREEE (reference sequence). V was pared by 0 bases and J by 5 bases, with 9 bases of the junction left unmatched. The CDR3 sequence is 17 residues long. In DNA form, the CDR3 reads TGTGCCAGCAGCTTGGGTGGAACTAGCGGAGCAACCGGGGAGCTGTTTTTT. Amino acid sequence: CASSLGGTSGATGELFF.

The gene calls are TRBV28 and TRBJ2-7; 9 positions agree with TRBD2. Germline V CDR1 and CDR2: MDHEN, SYDVKM. The ends lost 5 bases at V and 1 base at J; junction bases unmatched: 6. The CDR3 length is 15 residues. The DNA of the CDR3 is TGTGCCAGCAGTCCATGGACTAGCGTTTCCTACGAGCAGTACTTC. Its protein product is CASSPWTSVSYEQYF. Filled out from reference TRBV28 and TRBJ2-7, the complete variable domain reads DVKVTQSSRYLVKRTGEKVFLECVQDMDHENMFWYRQDPGLGLRLIYFSYDVKMKEKGDIPEGYSVSREKKERFSLILESASTNQTSMYLCASSPWTSVSYEQYFGPGTRLTVT.